This T cell receptor (beta chain) appears in the sequencing data of a study of CD8 T cells in Susac syndrome. About the study: The Susac syndrome patients were therapy-naive, on corticosteroids, or on intravenous immunoglobulin alone at blood draw.

Negative isolation yielded CD8+ and CD4+ T cells; FACS enriched TEMRA cells. The sample holds one count of this clonotype. It was with random hexamers that 0.5 to 1 ug RNA was reverse transcribed. TCRdb redid the calling of the immunoSEQ multiplex PCR reads with MiXCR, one entry per CDR3 protein. The table lists about 140,000 distinct CDR3 sequences, more than 85% of them singletons. J lost 4 bases, V lost 7 bases, and 7 bases had no gene match. This CDR3 spans 14 amino acids. This receptor was obtained from a human donor with Susac syndrome. The chain links TRBV12-3 or TRBV12-4 to TRBJ1-2, with 9 bases aligning to TRBD1. Sequenced: CD4+ T cells from PBMCs. CDR3 sequence: CASNPGQGPYGYTF. In DNA, the CDR3 is TGTGCCAGCAATCCGGGACAGGGTCCCTATGGCTACACCTTC.